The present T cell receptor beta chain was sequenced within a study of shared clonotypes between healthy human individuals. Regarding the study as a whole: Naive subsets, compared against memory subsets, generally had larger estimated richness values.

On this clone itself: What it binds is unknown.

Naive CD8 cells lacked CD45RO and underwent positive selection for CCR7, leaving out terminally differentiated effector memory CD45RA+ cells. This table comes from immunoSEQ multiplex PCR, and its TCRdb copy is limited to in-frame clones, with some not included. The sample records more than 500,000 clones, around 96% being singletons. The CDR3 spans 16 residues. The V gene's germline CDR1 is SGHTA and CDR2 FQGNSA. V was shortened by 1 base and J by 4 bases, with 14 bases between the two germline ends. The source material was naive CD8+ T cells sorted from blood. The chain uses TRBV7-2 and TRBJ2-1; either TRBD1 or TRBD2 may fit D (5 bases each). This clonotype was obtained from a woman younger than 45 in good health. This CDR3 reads CASSLGFGTTYNEQFF. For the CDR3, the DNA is TGTGCCAGCAGCTTAGGTTTCGGGACCACTTACAATGAGCAGTTCTTC.